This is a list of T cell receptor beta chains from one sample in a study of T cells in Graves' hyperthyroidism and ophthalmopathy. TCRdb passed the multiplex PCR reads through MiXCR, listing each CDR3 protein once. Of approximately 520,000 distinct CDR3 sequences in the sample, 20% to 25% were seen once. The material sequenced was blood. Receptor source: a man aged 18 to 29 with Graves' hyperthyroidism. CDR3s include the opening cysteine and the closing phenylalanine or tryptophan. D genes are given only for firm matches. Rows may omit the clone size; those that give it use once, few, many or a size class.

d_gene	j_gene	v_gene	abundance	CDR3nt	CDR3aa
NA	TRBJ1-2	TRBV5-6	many	TGTGCCAGCAGCTTGGGACCGTACAACTACTATGGCTACACCTTC	CASSLGPYNYYGYTF
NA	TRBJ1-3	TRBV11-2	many	TGTGCCAGCAGCTTAACCCCCGGGGCTTGGGGAAACACCATATATTTT	CASSLTPGAWGNTIYF
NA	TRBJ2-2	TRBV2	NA	TGTGCCAGCAAGGGAGGCTTCTACCGGGAGCTGTTTTTT	CASKGGFYRELFF
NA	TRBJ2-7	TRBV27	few	TGTGCCAGCAGCCCGACACGGTCCTACGAGCAGTACTTC	CASSPTRSYEQYF
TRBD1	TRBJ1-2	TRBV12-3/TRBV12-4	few	TGTGCCAGCAGTCCTCAAAGTCCCGGGACAGGGGGCGCATATGGCTACACCTTC	CASSPQSPGTGGAYGYTF
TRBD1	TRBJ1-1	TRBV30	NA	TGTGCCTGGAGTGGAACCGGGACAGCCCCTGAAGCTTTCTTT	CAWSGTGTAPEAFF
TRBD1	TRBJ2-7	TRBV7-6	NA	TGTGCCAGCGGCTTAGCGCCGGATGGGACAGCTACCTACGAGCAGTACTTC	CASGLAPDGTATYEQYF
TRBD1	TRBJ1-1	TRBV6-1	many	TGTGCCAGCAGTGAAGCAATAGACGGACAGGGGGCCAAAGCTTTCTTT	CASSEAIDGQGAKAFF
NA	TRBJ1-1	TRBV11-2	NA	TGTGCCAGCAGCTCCCGGGACCGCCCCGGGAGAATGAACACTGAAGCTTTCTTT	CASSSRDRPGRMNTEAFF
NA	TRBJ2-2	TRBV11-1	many	TGTGCCAGCAGTGGAGTGTTAGGGCCGAACACCGGGGAGCTGTTTTTT	CASSGVLGPNTGELFF
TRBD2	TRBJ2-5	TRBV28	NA	TGTGCCAGTTGTACTAGCGGGATAGGCGGCGAGACCCAGTACTTC	CASCTSGIGGETQYF
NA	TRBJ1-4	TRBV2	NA	TGTGCCAGCAGTGAACTGGGGAGACGGACCCTTTTCACCCCTAGTTACGAAAAACTGTTTTTT	CASSELGRRTLFTPSYEKLFF
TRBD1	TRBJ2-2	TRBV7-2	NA	TGTGCCAGCAGCCTGGGGACAGGGGCCGGGGAGCTGTTTTTT	CASSLGTGAGELFF
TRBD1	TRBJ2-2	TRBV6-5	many	TGTGCCAGCAGTTTATACAGGGGTACCGGGGAGCTGTTTTTT	CASSLYRGTGELFF
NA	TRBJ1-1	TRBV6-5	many	TGTGCCAGCAGTTACCTGCAGGGGGAAGCTTTCTTT	CASSYLQGEAFF
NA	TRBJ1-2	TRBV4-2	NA	TGTGCCAGCAGCATCCCCTCGGGGGTCGGACTTGGCTATGGCTACACCTTC	CASSIPSGVGLGYGYTF
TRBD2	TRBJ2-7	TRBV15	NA	TGTGCCACCAACAGAGATCGGGAGGCGGGCGAGCAGTACTTC	CATNRDREAGEQYF
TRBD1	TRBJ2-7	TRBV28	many	TGTGCCAGCAGTTTACCGTCCCTCCGGGACAGGGTGCTTATCTTC	CASSLPSLRDRVLIF
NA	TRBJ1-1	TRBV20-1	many	TGCAGTGCTAGCCCCATTGTCGGGGAAGCTTTCTTT	CSASPIVGEAFF
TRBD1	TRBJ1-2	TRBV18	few	TGTGCCAGCTCACCAATTGGAGGGGGCGACTATGGCTACACCTTC	CASSPIGGGDYGYTF
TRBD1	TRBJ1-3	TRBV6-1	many	TGTGCCAGCAGGGAACAGGGGGCCTCTGGAAACACCATATATTTT	CASREQGASGNTIYF
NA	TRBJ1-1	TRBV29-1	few	TGCAGCGTTATCCCCACGCGCACTGAAGCTTTCTTT	CSVIPTRTEAFF
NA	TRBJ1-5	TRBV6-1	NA	TGTGCCAGCAGTCGGGGGGGACATAGCAATCAGCCCCAGCATTTT	CASSRGGHSNQPQHF
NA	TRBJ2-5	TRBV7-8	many	TGTGCCAGCAGCTCGGGACACCCAGAGACCCAGTACTTC	CASSSGHPETQYF
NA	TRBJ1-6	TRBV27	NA	TGTGCCAGCAGTTTGACGGCGGGGAATTCACCCCTCCACTTT	CASSLTAGNSPLHF
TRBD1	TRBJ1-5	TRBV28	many	TGTGCCAGCCTACAGGGGGCCGTTCAGCCCCAGCATTTT	CASLQGAVQPQHF
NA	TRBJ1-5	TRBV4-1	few	TGCGCCAGCAGCCAAGTCAAGGGATCCACCCAGCCCCAGCATTTT	CASSQVKGSTQPQHF
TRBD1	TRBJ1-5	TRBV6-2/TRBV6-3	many	TGTGCCAGCAGTTACTCTATCGGGACAGGGGACCATCAGCCCCAGCATTTT	CASSYSIGTGDHQPQHF
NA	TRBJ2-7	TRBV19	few	TGTGCCAGTAGTGAATGGCGGCAGGGGCCCTACGAGCAGTACTTC	CASSEWRQGPYEQYF
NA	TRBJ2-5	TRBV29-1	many	TGCAGCGGCGGGACACAAGAGACCCAGTACTTC	CSGGTQETQYF
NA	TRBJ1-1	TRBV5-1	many	TGCGCCAGCAGCTTGATCCTGCACGGGGGCACTGAAGCTTTCTTT	CASSLILHGGTEAFF
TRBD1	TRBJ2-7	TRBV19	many	TGTGCCAGTAGCCACGCGACAGGGGTGGCAACCTACGAGCAGTACTTC	CASSHATGVATYEQYF
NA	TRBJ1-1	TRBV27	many	TGTGCCAGCAGTTTCGGGGGGCCGCCCACTGAAGCTTTCTTT	CASSFGGPPTEAFF
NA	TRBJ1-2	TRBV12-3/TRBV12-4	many	TGTGCCAGCAGTAAAATCCAGGGTTCCTATGGCTACACCTTC	CASSKIQGSYGYTF
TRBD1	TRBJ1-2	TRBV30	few	TGTGCCTGGGAAGGACAGGGAGACTATGGCTACACCTTC	CAWEGQGDYGYTF
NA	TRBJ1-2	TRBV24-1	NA	TGTGCCACCAGTGATTTACAGCACGGCGTTGGCTACACCTTC	CATSDLQHGVGYTF
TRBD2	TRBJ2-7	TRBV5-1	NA	TGCGCCAGCAGCTTAGGTAGCGGGGCGAGTCCCTACGAGCAGTACTTC	CASSLGSGASPYEQYF
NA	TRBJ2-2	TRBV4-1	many	TGCGCCAGCAGCCAAGATTGGGGACAACACCGGGAGCTGTTTTTT	CASSQDWGQHRELFF
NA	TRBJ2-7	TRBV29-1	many	TGCAGCGTTGTTGAGCAAACCTACGAGCAGTACTTC	CSVVEQTYEQYF
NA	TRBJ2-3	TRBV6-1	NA	TGTTCCAGCAGTCAAGCGGTTACGCAGTATTTT	CSSSQAVTQYF
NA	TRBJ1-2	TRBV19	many	TGTGCCAGTAGTCACGGCCCTCTCGGCTACACCTTC	CASSHGPLGYTF
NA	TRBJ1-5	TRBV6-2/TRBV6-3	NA	TGTGCCAGCAGCCCGCGCCGCGGGGGTAAAAGGGATCAGCCCCAGCATTTT	CASSPRRGGKRDQPQHF
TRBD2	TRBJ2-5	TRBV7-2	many	TGTGCCAGCAGCCTGCTCGCGGGGGGAGAGACCCAGTACTTC	CASSLLAGGETQYF
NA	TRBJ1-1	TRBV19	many	TGTGCCAGTAGTAACGAGGTCACTGAAGCTTTCTTT	CASSNEVTEAFF
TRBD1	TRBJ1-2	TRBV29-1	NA	TGCAGCGCCGGGGACAGGGAGGATGGCTACACCTTC	CSAGDREDGYTF
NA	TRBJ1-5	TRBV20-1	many	TGCAGTGCTAGAGATTCGAGGGGATTTGATCAGCCCCAGCATTTT	CSARDSRGFDQPQHF
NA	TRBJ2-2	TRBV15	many	TGTGCCACCAGCAGACCTTTTGGGGGGAGAACCGGGGAGCTGTTTTTT	CATSRPFGGRTGELFF
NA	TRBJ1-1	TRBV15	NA	TGTGCCACCAGCCTACTGGACTTGAACACTGAAGCTTTCTTT	CATSLLDLNTEAFF
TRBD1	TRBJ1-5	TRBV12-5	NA	TGTGCTAGTGGTTTGTCACAGGGGAGCAATCAGCCCCAGCATTTT	CASGLSQGSNQPQHF
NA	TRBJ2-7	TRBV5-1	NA	TGCGCCAGCAGCTTGGGGGTGGTTGCATTCTACGAGCAGTACTTC	CASSLGVVAFYEQYF
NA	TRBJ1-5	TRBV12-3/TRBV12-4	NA	TGTGCCAGCAGCATAACAGGACCCCAGCATTTT	CASSITGPQHF
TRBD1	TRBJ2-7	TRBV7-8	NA	TGTGCCAGCAGCTTAGGGGAGACAGGGGACGAGCAGTACTTC	CASSLGETGDEQYF
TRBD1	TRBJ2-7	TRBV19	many	TGTGCCAGTAGTATCGGACAGGGAACCTACGAGCAGTACTTC	CASSIGQGTYEQYF
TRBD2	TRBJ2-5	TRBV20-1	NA	TGCAGTGCTACCGGGAGGCAAGAGACCCAGTACTTC	CSATGRQETQYF
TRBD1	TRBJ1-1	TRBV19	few	TGTGCCAGTAGTATTACCGGGACAGTAAACACTGAAGCTTTCTTT	CASSITGTVNTEAFF
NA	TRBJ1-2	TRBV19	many	TGTGCCAGTAGTATACGAAACAGTCAGAAGGGCTACACCTTC	CASSIRNSQKGYTF
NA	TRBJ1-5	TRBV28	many	TGTGCCAGCAGTTTCCGGGGGCTAACTCAGCCCCAGCATTTT	CASSFRGLTQPQHF
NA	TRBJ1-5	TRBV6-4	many	TGTGCCAGCAGTGACCGAACGGTTGGTAGAGCGGGTCAGCCCCAGCATTTT	CASSDRTVGRAGQPQHF
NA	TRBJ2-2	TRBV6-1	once	TGTGCCAGCATCGTGAGTAGGGGATCCACCGGGGAGCTGTTTTTT	CASIVSRGSTGELFF